This paragraph covers one T cell receptor (beta chain) sequence. The target antigen is unknown. Germline values: CDR1 SEHNR, CDR2 FQNEAQ (reference sequence). V gave up 5 bases and J gave up 2 bases, with 16 bases separating them. The CDR3 contains 16 residues. Assay: immunoSEQ multiplex PCR; the TCRdb copy retains only in-frame clones and omits some. The sample contains roughly 150,000 clones, 80% to 90% of which appear only once. This sample is drawn from a study of T cell responses to AZD1222 COVID-19 vaccine. General study findings and limits: No day 14 peak samples; only post-peak repertoires were characterized. Only five to seven AZD1222 recipients tested seropositive at baseline. Distributed over spike, vaccine-associated CD4 TCRs predominated at 160-218 and 743-854.

The specimen comprised peripheral blood, sampled on day 0 of AZD1222 vaccination. The TCR originated in an adult in good health. The chain joins TRBV7-9 to TRBJ1-3, with D possibly TRBD1 on 5 matching bases. DNA of the CDR3: TGTGCCAGCAGCCAACCACTTCAGGGAGCTGGAAACACCATATATTTT. It is translated as CASSQPLQGAGNTIYF.